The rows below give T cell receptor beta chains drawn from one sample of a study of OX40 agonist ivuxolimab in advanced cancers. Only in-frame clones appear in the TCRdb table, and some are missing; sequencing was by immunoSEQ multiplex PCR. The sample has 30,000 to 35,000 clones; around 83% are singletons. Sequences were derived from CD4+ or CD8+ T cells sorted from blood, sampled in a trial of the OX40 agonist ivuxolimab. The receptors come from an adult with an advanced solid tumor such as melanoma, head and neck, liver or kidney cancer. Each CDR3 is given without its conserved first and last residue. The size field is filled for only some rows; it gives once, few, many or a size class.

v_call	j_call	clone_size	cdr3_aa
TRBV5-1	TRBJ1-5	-	ASSLEGKRHQPQH
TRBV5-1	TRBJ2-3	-	ASSPGGPVDTQY
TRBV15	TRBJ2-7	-	ATSRAGTANEQY
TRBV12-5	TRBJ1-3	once	ASGFTVGSRSGNTIY
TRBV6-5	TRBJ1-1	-	ASQGRVETEAF
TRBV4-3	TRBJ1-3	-	ASSQDFGQLINTIY
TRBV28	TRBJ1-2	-	ASYKSGGYT
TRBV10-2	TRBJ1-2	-	ASSDDAGWGYT
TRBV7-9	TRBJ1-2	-	ASRGQGKMLRENYGYT
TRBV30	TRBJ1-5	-	AWSGHGVRQPQH
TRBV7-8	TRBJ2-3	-	ASIMQGAGTQY
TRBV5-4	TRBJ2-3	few	ASSLGGGALVTQY
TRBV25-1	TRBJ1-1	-	ASSELLSRESEAF
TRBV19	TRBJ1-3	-	ASSIDAGRPGNTIY
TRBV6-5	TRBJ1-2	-	ASRIAGTGGYGYT
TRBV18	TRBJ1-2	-	ASSPTGEGYGYT
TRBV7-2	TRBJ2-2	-	ASSLEGLGTGELF
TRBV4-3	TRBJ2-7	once	ASSQERFRGGLTYEQY
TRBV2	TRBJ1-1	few	ASSEGEAF
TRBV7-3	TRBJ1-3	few	ASSRTGGPRSGNTIY
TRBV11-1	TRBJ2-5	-	ASSSQGYQETQY
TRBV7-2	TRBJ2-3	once	ASSNPTENTQY
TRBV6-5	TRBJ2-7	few	ASSEEFGGYEQY